This TCR beta chain was profiled in a study of T cells in localized non-small cell lung cancer (dated by TCRdb to the early 2020s). Regarding the complete study: Comparing tumors with uninvolved tumor-adjacent lungs, the study looked at the T cell repertoires of over 200 patients with early-stage NSCLC. All 220 or so NSCLC patients in the cohort were treatment-naive and had localized lung tumors that were resected. Of the NSCLC patients, over 120 were male and approximately 110 were female, and the mean age was approximately 66 years. Broader findings and caveats from the paper: A median of about 50 of the top 100 tumor clones turned up in the paired uninvolved adjacent lung, and 25 to 35 of those clones also ranked among the top 100 of that same adjacent lung. Uninvolved tumor-adjacent lung showed the highest T cell clonality, higher than tumor, which suggests more focused antigenic responses in the uninvolved tumor-adjacent lung. Longer overall survival was associated with higher blood T cell density, whereas shorter survival was associated with higher adjacent-lung clonality. Because the study design was exploratory, TCR variables were selected using unadjusted p-values without false-discovery rate correction. Because multi-region tumor sequencing was not done, intratumor heterogeneity could not be ruled out.

At diagnosis, peripheral blood, uninvolved tumor-adjacent lung and tumor were collected and stored as a combination of fresh-frozen and FFPE material. For TCR repertoire profiling, the blood samples were analyzed as peripheral blood mononuclear cells. This clone was recorded once. The antigen it binds to is not known. Base qualities were left out, and no much larger clone turns up one base away. The CDR3 starts with the cysteine, ends with the phenylalanine, and has 16 residues. The only DNA kept is the CDR3, 48 bases in frame from the first base. Taken from the germline V gene (reference sequence), the CDR1 and CDR2 loops are SGHAT and FQDESV. V and J are trimmed by 5 bases and 3 bases, and the gene matches miss 7 bases of the junction. TCR beta CDR3 regions were sequenced from DNA using the immunoSEQ Assay. The authors' pipeline ran thus. T cell density was computed as TCR beta template counts normalized to usable DNA estimated by amplifying housekeeping genes. The preseqR package was used to estimate richness by extrapolating to 400,000 templates for PBMC samples and to 120,000 templates for tissue samples. Clonality was defined as one minus Pielou's evenness. Tissue-enriched TCRs were identified through differential abundance testing performed on productive amino-acid clonotypes, with a minimum total count of 5 and an alpha of 0.1. Repertoire overlap between compartments was quantified with the Jaccard Index and Morisita Overlap Index. TCR beta CDR3s were clustered by GLIPH together with public tetramer-defined viral CDR3s, and at least three viral sequences plus V-gene enrichment were required for viral motifs. The table was pulled from immuneACCESS by TCRdb, which kept in-frame rearrangements only. Such tables lose some clones; where checked, under half of the loss comes from unresolved V genes, and the rest has no known cause. V and J calls plus clone size are reproduced from that table; the DNA served to infer D and trimming. The sample table records tens of thousands of clones; roughly nine tenths of these occur just once. The ten largest clones represent 1.1% of the sample.

The rearrangement combines TRBV11-1 with TRBJ2-3, with 11 central nucleotides matching TRBD2. This specimen was peripheral blood, taken before any cancer treatment. This clonotype was obtained from a woman aged 40 to 75 with stage I lung adenocarcinoma. The CDR3 has the sequence CASSMIAGGMTDTQYF. The nucleotides read TGTGCCAGCAGCATGATAGCGGGGGGGATGACAGATACGCAGTATTTT.